The 23 T cell receptor beta chains below were found in one sample sequenced in a study of T cells in Graves' hyperthyroidism and ophthalmopathy. RNA transcripts were the template for amplifying TCR beta CDR3 regions. HTBI primers were employed in a first-round RT-PCR of the TCR CDR3. TCRdb redid the calling of the multiplex PCR reads with MiXCR, one entry per CDR3 protein. The sample has about 640,000 distinct CDR3 sequences, around 15% seen once. Material: blood. These receptors all stem from a woman aged 45-65 years with Graves' ophthalmopathy.

This clonotype was counted many times. V and J are TRBV27 and TRBJ1-1; D unclear. In germline, CDR1 is MNHEY, CDR2 SMNVEV (reference sequence). V was shortened by 0 bases and J by 4 bases, with 12 bases between the two germline ends. This CDR3 has 15 amino acids. The CDR3 region has the DNA TGTGCCAGCAGTTTATCCAGTATCGTTGGCACTGAAGCTTTCTTT. It specifies CASSLSSIVGTEAFF.

About this clonotype itself: With a much larger clone just one base away, this may be a read error. The chain uses TRBV5-1 and TRBJ1-2; a weak D match, TRBD1 (5 bases). V lost 7 bases, J lost 0 bases, and 16 bases lay in between. CDR3 size: 15 residues. In germline, CDR1 is SGHRS, CDR2 YFSETQ. The CDR3 region has the DNA TGCGCCAGCGGCCCCCCGGGACTTTCTAACTATGGCTACACCTTC. Translation gives CASGPPGLSNYGYTF.

The chain has TRBV29-1 and TRBJ1-1, with D tentatively TRBD1 (5 bases). Germline CDR1 SQVTM, CDR2 ANQGSEA. This CDR3 spans 14 amino acids. V lost 4 bases, J lost 1 base, and 13 bases lay in between. The CDR3 sequence is CSVVPGWENTEAFF. The CDR3 bases are TGCAGCGTTGTCCCAGGGTGGGAGAACACTGAAGCTTTCTTT.

This clonotype has a count of ten or more. This chain connects TRBV2 to TRBJ1-1; 10 positions agree with TRBD1. The CDR3 sequence is 14 residues long. CDR1 is SNHLY and CDR2 is FYNNEI in the germline V gene. J gave up 6 bases and V 6 bases, and 7 bases lay outside the gene matches. DNA of the CDR3: TGTGCCAGCAGGAAGACAGGGGGCATCCCTGAAGCTTTCTTT. This translates into CASRKTGGIPEAFF. Looking up the rest from reference TRBV2 and TRBJ1-1 gives the full variable domain: EPEVTQTPSHQVTQMGQEVILRCVPISNHLYFYWYRQILGQKVEFLVSFYNNEISEKSEIFDDQFSVERPDGSNFTLKIRSTKLEDSAMYFCASRKTGGIPEAFFGQGTRLTVV.

This clonotype was detected many times. This sequence joins TRBV11-3 and TRBJ2-5, with 8 bases aligning to TRBD2. V dropped 1 base and J dropped 5; count of bases not matched to a gene: 18. From germline, CDR1 is SGHNT and CDR2 YENEEA. The CDR3 totals 19 residues. CDR3 nucleotides: TGTGCCAGCAGCTTAGGCGGTGGGGCTCCGGGAGGGCCGAGTGAGACCCAGTACTTC. Translation gives CASSLGGGAPGGPSETQYF.

Many counts were recorded for this clonotype. V usage is TRBV4-1 and J usage is TRBJ1-1; a weak D match, TRBD1 (6 bases). This CDR3 spans 15 amino acids. V was pared by 4 bases and J by 1 base, with 13 bases between. Germline assignment: CDR1 MGHRA and CDR2 YSYEKL. CDR3 sequence (DNA): TGCGCCAGCAGCCCAGACAGGTACGAGAACACTGAAGCTTTCTTT. Protein: CASSPDRYENTEAFF.

This clonotype appeared many times. The chain employs TRBV7-2 and TRBJ1-3, with 7 bases fitting TRBD1. Germline lookup yields CDR1 SGHTA and CDR2 FQGNSA. The CDR3 runs to 16 residues. With V trimmed by 5 bases and J by 0 bases, 7 bases remained unmatched. Here the CDR3 DNA reads TGTGCCAGCAGCCGGGACAGCACCAGCTCTGGAAACACCATATATTTT. Amino acid sequence: CASSRDSTSSGNTIYF. Combining the CDR3 with reference TRBV7-2 and TRBJ1-3 gives the whole variable domain GAGVSQSPSNKVTEKGKDVELRCDPISGHTALYWYRQSLGQGLEFLIYFQGNSAPDKSGLPSDRFSAERTGGSVSTLTIQRTQQEDSAVYLCASSRDSTSSGNTIYFGEGSWLTVV.

This clonotype was counted many times. The chain links TRBV24-1 to TRBJ2-2; the D is unclear. Trimming stripped 9 bases from V and 6 bases from J, with 16 bases between. This CDR3 contains 14 residues. From germline, CDR1 is KGHDR and CDR2 SFDVKD. The DNA of the CDR3 is TGTGCCACCTCCCGAGTTGGACCACCCGGGGAGCTGTTTTTT. This codes for CATSRVGPPGELFF.

This clonotype was recorded at least ten times. The genes are TRBV10-3 and TRBJ2-1; 10 bases are shared with TRBD2. V gave up 6 bases and J gave up 4 bases; unmatched junction bases: 6. Germline CDR1 is ENHRY and CDR2 is SYGVKD. This CDR3 region has 15 residues. The CDR3, as DNA: TGTGCCATCAGGGCTAGCGGGAGAGATTACAATGAGCAGTTCTTC. Encoded protein: CAIRASGRDYNEQFF.

This clonotype has a count of ten or more. This chain uses TRBV6-2 or TRBV6-3 with TRBJ1-1; D is perhaps TRBD1 (6 bases). The germline CDR1 and CDR2 sequences are MNHEY and SVGEGT. V was trimmed by 4 bases and J by 5 bases, leaving 11 bases between them. The CDR3 loop spans 13 amino acids. CDR3 DNA sequence: TGTGCCAGCAGTTTGGGGGCGCGGACTGAAGCTTTCTTT. Amino acids: CASSLGARTEAFF.

Only a few counts were recorded for this clonotype. One base away lies a much larger clone, so this may be a sequencing read error. The rearrangement uses TRBV2 and TRBJ2-3, with a tentative D call TRBD2 (6 bases). Germline V lookup: CDR1 SNHLY, CDR2 FYNNEI. The V end lost 4 bases, the J end lost 1 base, and 12 bases lay between the germline ends. The CDR3 is 15 residues long. The CDR3 loop reads CASSVGASGTDTQYF. The DNA for the CDR3 is TGTGCCAGCAGTGTTGGGGCTAGCGGCACAGATACGCAGTATTTT. Full variable domain (outside the CDR3, taken from reference TRBV2 and TRBJ2-3): EPEVTQTPSHQVTQMGQEVILRCVPISNHLYFYWYRQILGQKVEFLVSFYNNEISEKSEIFDDQFSVERPDGSNFTLKIRSTKLEDSAMYFCASSVGASGTDTQYFGPGTRLTVL.

With respect to this clonotype: A read error may account for a junction end that differs from germline. DNA of the CDR3: TGTGCCAGCTCGTTTCAGATGGGGCCAGAGGCCCAGTACTTC. The encoded protein is CASSFQMGPEAQYF. This sequence joins TRBV18 and TRBJ2-5; D might be TRBD1 (5 bases). Per the germline V gene, CDR1 is KGHSH and CDR2 is LQKENI. The CDR3 loop spans 14 amino acids.

This chain joins TRBV20-1 and TRBJ2-5, with 11 bases lining up with TRBD2. Germline V lookup: CDR1 DFQATT, CDR2 SNEGSKA (reference sequence). CDR3 length: 17 residues. The ends lost 1 base at V and 0 bases at J; junction bases unmatched: 7. The CDR3 sequence: CSARGVLAGEYQETQYF. The CDR3 nucleotides are TGCAGTGCTAGAGGGGTACTAGCGGGAGAGTACCAAGAGACCCAGTACTTC.

The chain links TRBV4-3 to TRBJ2-7, with 9 bases that match TRBD1. Germline values: CDR1 LGHNA, CDR2 YSLEER. With V trimmed by 1 base and J by 1 base, 14 bases remained unmatched. The CDR3 is 19 amino acids. CDR3 nucleotide sequence: TGCGCCAGCAGCCAAGGACCCGGGACAGGGCTACCGAATTCCTACGAGCAGTACTTC. Translated, it gives CASSQGPGTGLPNSYEQYF.

This clonotype was counted only a few times. The V and J genes are TRBV19 and TRBJ2-7; D may match TRBD1 or TRBD2 (5 bases each). The length of the CDR3 is 15 residues. Germline V CDR1 and CDR2: LNHDA, SQIVND (reference sequence). V lost 0 bases and J lost 0, with 9 bases in between. The CDR3 loop reads CASSIDGTGSYEQYF. The CDR3 DNA reads TGTGCCAGTAGTATAGATGGGACCGGCTCCTACGAGCAGTACTTC.

The chain joins TRBV19 to TRBJ1-4; maybe TRBD1 (6 bases). Germline V lookup: CDR1 LNHDA, CDR2 SQIVND (reference sequence). Trimming took 7 bases from V and 5 from J, leaving 14 bases between them. The CDR3 totals 14 residues. CDR3 nucleotide sequence: TGTGCCAGTAATACAGGGTACCGGAATGAAAAACTGTTTTTT. Translation gives CASNTGYRNEKLFF.

This clonotype was recorded a few times. The V and J genes are TRBV6-1 and TRBJ1-5, with unresolved D. This CDR3 contains 18 residues. Per germline, CDR1 MNHNS and CDR2 SASEGT. The V end lost 7 bases, the J end lost 1 base, and 23 bases lay between the germline ends. CDR3 in amino acids: CASTEPPRFGLSNQPQHF. The CDR3, as DNA: TGTGCCAGCACCGAGCCCCCTAGGTTCGGCCTGAGCAATCAGCCCCAGCATTTT.

This clonotype occurred a few times. This chain uses TRBV12-3 or TRBV12-4 with TRBJ1-2; D may be TRBD1 (5 bases). The V and J ends lost 1 base and 4 bases respectively, with 13 bases between them. The CDR3 covers 15 residues. The CDR3 DNA sequence: TGTGCCAGCAGTTTAGGGCCAGGGTTTTTCTATGGCTACACCTTC. It encodes CASSLGPGFFYGYTF.

This clonotype occurred many times. The genes are TRBV15 and TRBJ1-1, with D possibly TRBD1 on 6 matching bases. The CDR3 runs 14 residues. Germline CDR1 LNHNV, CDR2 YYDKDF (reference sequence). The V end was cut by 3 bases, the J end by 6 bases, with 14 bases between. This CDR3 is CATSSVRGSPEAFF. In nucleotides, the CDR3 is TGTGCCACCAGCAGCGTCAGGGGTTCGCCTGAAGCTTTCTTT.

This clonotype was seen many times. J is TRBJ1-2 and V is TRBV14, with a weak D call TRBD1 (5 bases). V lost 3 bases to trimming and J lost 2 bases, with 10 bases between them. There are 14 residues in the CDR3. The germline gives CDR1 SGHDN, CDR2 FVKESK. The CDR3 here is CASSHAGANYGYTF. The CDR3 nucleotides are TGTGCCAGCAGCCACGCCGGGGCCAACTATGGCTACACCTTC.

The rearrangement uses TRBV30 and TRBJ2-4; D is perhaps TRBD2 (6 bases). Trimming stripped 0 bases from V and 3 bases from J, with 15 bases between. The germline CDR1 and CDR2 sequences are GTSNPN and SVGIG (reference sequence). The CDR3 consists of 16 residues. CDR3 DNA sequence: TGTGCCTGGAGTGTACTGGGGAGGTGGGACAAAAACATTCAGTACTTC. Residues: CAWSVLGRWDKNIQYF. The whole variable domain, filled in from reference TRBV30 and TRBJ2-4, reads SQTIHQWPATLVQPVGSPLSLECTVEGTSNPNLYWYRQAAGRGLQLLFYSVGIGQISSEVPQNLSASRPQDRQFILSSKKLLLSDSGFYLCAWSVLGRWDKNIQYFGAGTRLSVL.

This clonotype was counted ten times or more. CDR3 in DNA: TGTGCCAGCAGTTTAGGTCCCGACAGACCCTACGAGCAGTACTTC. Translating gives CASSLGPDRPYEQYF. The chain employs TRBV27 and TRBJ2-7; tentative D call: TRBD1 (5 bases). The CDR3 covers 15 residues. The germline gives CDR1 MNHEY, CDR2 SMNVEV (reference sequence). The germline V and J ends were trimmed by 2 bases and 2 bases, with 13 bases remaining between them.

This clonotype was recorded at least ten times. The rearrangement links TRBV14 to TRBJ2-7, with D perhaps matching TRBD2 (6 bases). The CDR3 contains 16 residues. With 1 base removed from V and 3 bases from J, the gap between germline ends came to 16 bases. The V gene's germline CDR1 is SGHDN and CDR2 FVKESK. The CDR3 region is CASSQGVGGTVYEQYF. CDR3 coding DNA: TGTGCCAGCAGCCAAGGAGTTGGAGGGACTGTCTACGAGCAGTACTTC.